This T cell receptor (beta chain) was observed in a study of blood T cells in healthy people across ages. Looking at the study overall: Template switching recovered approximately one barcoded beta molecule for every two T cells.

Only a few counts were recorded for this clonotype. The antigen remains undetermined. PCR was performed a second time for roughly 7 to 12 cycles using a sample-barcoded 5' primer and a J-beta primer mix. CDR3-containing paired-end reads numbered at least 2.5 million in each sample. One entry per CDR3 protein, called by TCRdb with MiXCR from the 5' RACE reads. The table shows about 570,000 distinct CDR3 sequences, with 25% to 30% occurring only once. Germline V lookup: CDR1 MNHNS, CDR2 SASEGT. The CDR3 loop spans 16 amino acids. Trimming took 7 bases from V and 0 from J; bases not matched to a gene: 4. Donation came from healthy Caucasian individuals in Russia who were aged roughly 6 to 95. The study's findings and limits: Per million T cells, TCR beta diversity dropped roughly linearly as age increased.

The clonotype was recovered from an older woman in good health. The sample was blood. The V and J genes are TRBV6-1 and TRBJ2-6; TRBD1 aligns across 9 bases. The DNA of the CDR3 is TGTGCCAGCACCGGGACAGGGAGCTCTGGGGCCAACGTCCTGACTTTC. This sequence encodes CASTGTGSSGANVLTF.